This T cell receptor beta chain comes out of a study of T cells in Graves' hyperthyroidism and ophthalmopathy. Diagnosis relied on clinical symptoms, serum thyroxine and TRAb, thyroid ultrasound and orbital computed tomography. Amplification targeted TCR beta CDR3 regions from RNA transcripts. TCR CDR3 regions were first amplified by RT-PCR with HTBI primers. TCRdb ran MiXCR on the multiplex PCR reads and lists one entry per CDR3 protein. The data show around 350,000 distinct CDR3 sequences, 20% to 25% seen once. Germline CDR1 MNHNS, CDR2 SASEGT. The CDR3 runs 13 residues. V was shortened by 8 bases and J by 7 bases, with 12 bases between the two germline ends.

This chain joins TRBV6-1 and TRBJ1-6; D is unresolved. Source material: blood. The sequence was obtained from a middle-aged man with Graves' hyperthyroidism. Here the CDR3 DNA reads TGTGCCAGCTCTGACGGAAGGAATTCACCCCTCCACTTT. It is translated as CASSDGRNSPLHF.